This T cell receptor beta chain was sequenced in a study of shared T cell receptors in the human thymus. The CDR3 loop spans 12 amino acids. Sequencing was performed with immunoSEQ multiplex PCR; in TCRdb, only in-frame clones are kept and a portion is missing. The sample carries hundreds of thousands of clones, roughly 74% recorded once. This sample also belongs to another study, concerning human thymus T cells.

This sequence was found in a boy in the first two years of life with a congenital heart defect. Material: thymocytes. This chain connects TRBV21-1 to TRBJ2-7; TRBD2 is the table's D call, not checked against the DNA. TRBV21-1 is a listed pseudogene. CDR3 nucleotide sequence: TGTGCCAGCGGCCAAGGTGAGGCAGTGGAGTACTTC. It encodes CASGQGEAVEYF.